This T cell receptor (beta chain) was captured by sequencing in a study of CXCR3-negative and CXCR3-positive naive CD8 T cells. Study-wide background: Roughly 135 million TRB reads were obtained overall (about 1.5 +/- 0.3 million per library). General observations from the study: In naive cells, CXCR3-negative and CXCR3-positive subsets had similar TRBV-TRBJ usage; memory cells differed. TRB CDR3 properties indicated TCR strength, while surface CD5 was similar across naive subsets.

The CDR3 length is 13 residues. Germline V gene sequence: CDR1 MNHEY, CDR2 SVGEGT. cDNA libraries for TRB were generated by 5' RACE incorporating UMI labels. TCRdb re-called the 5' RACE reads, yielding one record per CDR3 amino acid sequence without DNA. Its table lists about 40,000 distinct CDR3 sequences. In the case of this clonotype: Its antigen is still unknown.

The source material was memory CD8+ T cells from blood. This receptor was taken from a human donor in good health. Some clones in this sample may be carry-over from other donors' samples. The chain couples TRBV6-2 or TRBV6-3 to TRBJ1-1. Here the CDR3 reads CASSLREASGAFF.